Sequencing of this T cell receptor (beta chain) was carried out in a study of regulatory T cells in long-lasting Graves disease. Notes on the study in general: TRBV28 was favored in persistent disease, as were TRBJ1-2 and TRBJ2-5.

The sample's time point: newly diagnosed GD, antithyroid drugs for less than 3 months. Researchers made the TCR library from RNA that was extracted from PBMCs. The table lists this clonotype with a few counts. No antigen is known for it. Germline V gives CDR1 MNHNS, CDR2 SASEGT. V was pared by 6 bases and J by 0 bases, with 9 bases between. The CDR3 extends over 13 amino acids. Building the TCR beta libraries relied on iRepertoire HTBI primers, and CDR3 regions underwent Arm-PCR. TCRdb redid the calling of the multiplex PCR reads with MiXCR, one entry per CDR3 protein. The sample has 360,000 or so distinct CDR3 sequences, around 17% seen once. The data also belong to a second study, concerning T cells in Graves' hyperthyroidism and ophthalmopathy. That paper states: Disease duration under 2 months; hyperthyroidism patients were aged 18 to 65. Diagnoses rested on clinical symptoms, serum thyroxine and TRAb, thyroid ultrasound and orbital computed tomography. A set of HTBI primers served as the primers for a first-round RT-PCR of the TCR CDR3.

The clonotype was recovered from a man in his forties with Graves disease. Sequenced here: peripheral blood mononuclear cells (PBMCs), sampled at new diagnosis, from a patient treated with antithyroid drugs. V is TRBV6-1 and J is TRBJ2-7; no clear D gene. The CDR3 here is CASRTHNSYEQYF. For the CDR3, the DNA is TGTGCCAGCAGGACACATAACTCCTACGAGCAGTACTTC.